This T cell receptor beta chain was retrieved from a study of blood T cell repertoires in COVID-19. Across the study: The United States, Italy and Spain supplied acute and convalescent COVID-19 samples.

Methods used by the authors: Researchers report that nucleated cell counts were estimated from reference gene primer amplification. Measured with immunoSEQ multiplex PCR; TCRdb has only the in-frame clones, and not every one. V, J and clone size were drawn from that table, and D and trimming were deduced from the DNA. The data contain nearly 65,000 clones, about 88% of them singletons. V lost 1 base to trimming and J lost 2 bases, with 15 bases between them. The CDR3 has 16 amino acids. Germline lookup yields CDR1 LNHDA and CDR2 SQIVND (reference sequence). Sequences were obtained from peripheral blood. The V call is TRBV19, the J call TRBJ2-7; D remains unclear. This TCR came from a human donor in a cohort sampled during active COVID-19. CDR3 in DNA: TGTGCCAGTAGTATAGCCGCCGAAACAGCTACCTACGAGCAGTACTTC. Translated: CASSIAAETATYEQYF.